This record looks at one T cell receptor (beta chain) sequence and its context. The antigen is unknown. J lost 2 bases, V lost 5 bases, and 5 bases had no gene match. CDR3 length equals 15 residues. CDR1 and CDR2 (germline): LNHDA, SQIVND (reference sequence). The data derive from a study of T cell responses to AZD1222 COVID-19 vaccine. Study summary: Second doses that came at about 4 or about 12 weeks were put together.

Whole-study findings and limits: Repertoires in all cases were sampled only once the peak T cell response had passed. Clonal diversity may have been underestimated in mostly white British donors. CD4 TCRs linked to vaccination spanned spike, dominating at 160-218 and 743-854.

Data came from immunoSEQ multiplex PCR; TCRdb stores just in-frame clones and leaves some out. The sample lists approximately 130,000 clones, 93% seen once, with roughly 0.9% in the top ten. The chain employs TRBV19 and TRBJ2-3, with 9 nucleotides matching TRBD1. The receptor's source is an adult in good health. The input for sequencing was peripheral blood, taken on day 0 of AZD1222 vaccination. Written as DNA, the CDR3 is TGTGCCAGTAGTGTTGGGACAGGGATCACAGATACGCAGTATTTT. Protein product: CASSVGTGITDTQYF.